These 3 T cell receptor beta chains were sequenced from one sample in a study of cytomegalovirus exposure and HLA in healthy donors. Clones were read by immunoSEQ multiplex PCR, and TCRdb kept only the in-frame ones, dropping some. The data contain about 54,000 clones, roughly 90% of them singletons. Sequenced input: PBMCs. Receptors originate from a woman under 30 in good health and CMV-seropositive.

The chain uses TRBV6-1 and TRBJ1-1, with 9 bases aligning to TRBD1. V shed 3 bases and J 5 bases; nucleotides not matched to a gene: 4. This CDR3 is built from 14 residues. Germline V gives CDR1 MNHNS, CDR2 SASEGT. The chain's CDR3 is CASSDGQGYTEAFF. DNA of the CDR3: TGTGCCAGCAGTGATGGACAGGGGTATACTGAAGCTTTCTTT.

The chain combines TRBV2 with TRBJ1-2, with 7 positions matching TRBD1. Per germline, CDR1 SNHLY and CDR2 FYNNEI. This CDR3 is 13 amino acids long. J was trimmed by 8 bases and V by 1 base; bases with no gene match: 4. CDR3 coding DNA: TGTGCCAGCAGTGAAGGACAGGGAGGCGGCTACACCTTC. It yields the protein CASSEGQGGGYTF. Using reference TRBV2 and TRBJ1-2 for the parts outside the CDR3, the full variable domain is EPEVTQTPSHQVTQMGQEVILRCVPISNHLYFYWYRQILGQKVEFLVSFYNNEISEKSEIFDDQFSVERPDGSNFTLKIRSTKLEDSAMYFCASSEGQGGGYTFGSGTRLTVV.

This clone was found once. The chain employs TRBV7-3 and TRBJ2-1; a possible D gene is TRBD2 (5 bases). Deletions cut 1 base from V and 0 bases from J, with 13 bases between. The length of the CDR3 is 17 residues. The germline gives CDR1 SGHTA, CDR2 FQGTGA. The DNA of the CDR3 is TGTGCCAGCAGCTTAAAGTTCGAGGGTAACTCCTACAATGAGCAGTTCTTC. Residues: CASSLKFEGNSYNEQFF.